The clone carrying this TCR beta chain has just one count. This entry is derived from a study of blood T cell repertoires in COVID-19. Looking at the study overall: From the United States, Italy and Spain came samples of acute and convalescent COVID-19. T cells, B-cell-depleted T cells, or PBMCs supplied cDNA or gDNA.

Germline CDR1 reads MNHEY; CDR2 reads SMNVEV (reference sequence). The CDR3 length is 15 residues. V lost 6 bases, J lost 11 bases, and 20 bases lay in between. Those enrolled, adults aged about 18 to 89 years, came from 24 US areas. The method was immunoSEQ multiplex PCR; TCRdb's version includes in-frame clones alone and lacks a portion of them. Among about 200,000 clones listed, about 86% were seen once. The sequence was collected from a middle-aged woman with acute COVID-19. The sequenced sample consisted of PBMCs or T cells enriched from blood (not recorded which). The chain uses TRBV27 and TRBJ1-6; D is possibly TRBD1 (6 bases). CDR3: CASSPITGSWPPLHF. The CDR3 coding sequence is TGTGCCAGCAGCCCAATTACAGGGTCTTGGCCACCCCTCCACTTT.